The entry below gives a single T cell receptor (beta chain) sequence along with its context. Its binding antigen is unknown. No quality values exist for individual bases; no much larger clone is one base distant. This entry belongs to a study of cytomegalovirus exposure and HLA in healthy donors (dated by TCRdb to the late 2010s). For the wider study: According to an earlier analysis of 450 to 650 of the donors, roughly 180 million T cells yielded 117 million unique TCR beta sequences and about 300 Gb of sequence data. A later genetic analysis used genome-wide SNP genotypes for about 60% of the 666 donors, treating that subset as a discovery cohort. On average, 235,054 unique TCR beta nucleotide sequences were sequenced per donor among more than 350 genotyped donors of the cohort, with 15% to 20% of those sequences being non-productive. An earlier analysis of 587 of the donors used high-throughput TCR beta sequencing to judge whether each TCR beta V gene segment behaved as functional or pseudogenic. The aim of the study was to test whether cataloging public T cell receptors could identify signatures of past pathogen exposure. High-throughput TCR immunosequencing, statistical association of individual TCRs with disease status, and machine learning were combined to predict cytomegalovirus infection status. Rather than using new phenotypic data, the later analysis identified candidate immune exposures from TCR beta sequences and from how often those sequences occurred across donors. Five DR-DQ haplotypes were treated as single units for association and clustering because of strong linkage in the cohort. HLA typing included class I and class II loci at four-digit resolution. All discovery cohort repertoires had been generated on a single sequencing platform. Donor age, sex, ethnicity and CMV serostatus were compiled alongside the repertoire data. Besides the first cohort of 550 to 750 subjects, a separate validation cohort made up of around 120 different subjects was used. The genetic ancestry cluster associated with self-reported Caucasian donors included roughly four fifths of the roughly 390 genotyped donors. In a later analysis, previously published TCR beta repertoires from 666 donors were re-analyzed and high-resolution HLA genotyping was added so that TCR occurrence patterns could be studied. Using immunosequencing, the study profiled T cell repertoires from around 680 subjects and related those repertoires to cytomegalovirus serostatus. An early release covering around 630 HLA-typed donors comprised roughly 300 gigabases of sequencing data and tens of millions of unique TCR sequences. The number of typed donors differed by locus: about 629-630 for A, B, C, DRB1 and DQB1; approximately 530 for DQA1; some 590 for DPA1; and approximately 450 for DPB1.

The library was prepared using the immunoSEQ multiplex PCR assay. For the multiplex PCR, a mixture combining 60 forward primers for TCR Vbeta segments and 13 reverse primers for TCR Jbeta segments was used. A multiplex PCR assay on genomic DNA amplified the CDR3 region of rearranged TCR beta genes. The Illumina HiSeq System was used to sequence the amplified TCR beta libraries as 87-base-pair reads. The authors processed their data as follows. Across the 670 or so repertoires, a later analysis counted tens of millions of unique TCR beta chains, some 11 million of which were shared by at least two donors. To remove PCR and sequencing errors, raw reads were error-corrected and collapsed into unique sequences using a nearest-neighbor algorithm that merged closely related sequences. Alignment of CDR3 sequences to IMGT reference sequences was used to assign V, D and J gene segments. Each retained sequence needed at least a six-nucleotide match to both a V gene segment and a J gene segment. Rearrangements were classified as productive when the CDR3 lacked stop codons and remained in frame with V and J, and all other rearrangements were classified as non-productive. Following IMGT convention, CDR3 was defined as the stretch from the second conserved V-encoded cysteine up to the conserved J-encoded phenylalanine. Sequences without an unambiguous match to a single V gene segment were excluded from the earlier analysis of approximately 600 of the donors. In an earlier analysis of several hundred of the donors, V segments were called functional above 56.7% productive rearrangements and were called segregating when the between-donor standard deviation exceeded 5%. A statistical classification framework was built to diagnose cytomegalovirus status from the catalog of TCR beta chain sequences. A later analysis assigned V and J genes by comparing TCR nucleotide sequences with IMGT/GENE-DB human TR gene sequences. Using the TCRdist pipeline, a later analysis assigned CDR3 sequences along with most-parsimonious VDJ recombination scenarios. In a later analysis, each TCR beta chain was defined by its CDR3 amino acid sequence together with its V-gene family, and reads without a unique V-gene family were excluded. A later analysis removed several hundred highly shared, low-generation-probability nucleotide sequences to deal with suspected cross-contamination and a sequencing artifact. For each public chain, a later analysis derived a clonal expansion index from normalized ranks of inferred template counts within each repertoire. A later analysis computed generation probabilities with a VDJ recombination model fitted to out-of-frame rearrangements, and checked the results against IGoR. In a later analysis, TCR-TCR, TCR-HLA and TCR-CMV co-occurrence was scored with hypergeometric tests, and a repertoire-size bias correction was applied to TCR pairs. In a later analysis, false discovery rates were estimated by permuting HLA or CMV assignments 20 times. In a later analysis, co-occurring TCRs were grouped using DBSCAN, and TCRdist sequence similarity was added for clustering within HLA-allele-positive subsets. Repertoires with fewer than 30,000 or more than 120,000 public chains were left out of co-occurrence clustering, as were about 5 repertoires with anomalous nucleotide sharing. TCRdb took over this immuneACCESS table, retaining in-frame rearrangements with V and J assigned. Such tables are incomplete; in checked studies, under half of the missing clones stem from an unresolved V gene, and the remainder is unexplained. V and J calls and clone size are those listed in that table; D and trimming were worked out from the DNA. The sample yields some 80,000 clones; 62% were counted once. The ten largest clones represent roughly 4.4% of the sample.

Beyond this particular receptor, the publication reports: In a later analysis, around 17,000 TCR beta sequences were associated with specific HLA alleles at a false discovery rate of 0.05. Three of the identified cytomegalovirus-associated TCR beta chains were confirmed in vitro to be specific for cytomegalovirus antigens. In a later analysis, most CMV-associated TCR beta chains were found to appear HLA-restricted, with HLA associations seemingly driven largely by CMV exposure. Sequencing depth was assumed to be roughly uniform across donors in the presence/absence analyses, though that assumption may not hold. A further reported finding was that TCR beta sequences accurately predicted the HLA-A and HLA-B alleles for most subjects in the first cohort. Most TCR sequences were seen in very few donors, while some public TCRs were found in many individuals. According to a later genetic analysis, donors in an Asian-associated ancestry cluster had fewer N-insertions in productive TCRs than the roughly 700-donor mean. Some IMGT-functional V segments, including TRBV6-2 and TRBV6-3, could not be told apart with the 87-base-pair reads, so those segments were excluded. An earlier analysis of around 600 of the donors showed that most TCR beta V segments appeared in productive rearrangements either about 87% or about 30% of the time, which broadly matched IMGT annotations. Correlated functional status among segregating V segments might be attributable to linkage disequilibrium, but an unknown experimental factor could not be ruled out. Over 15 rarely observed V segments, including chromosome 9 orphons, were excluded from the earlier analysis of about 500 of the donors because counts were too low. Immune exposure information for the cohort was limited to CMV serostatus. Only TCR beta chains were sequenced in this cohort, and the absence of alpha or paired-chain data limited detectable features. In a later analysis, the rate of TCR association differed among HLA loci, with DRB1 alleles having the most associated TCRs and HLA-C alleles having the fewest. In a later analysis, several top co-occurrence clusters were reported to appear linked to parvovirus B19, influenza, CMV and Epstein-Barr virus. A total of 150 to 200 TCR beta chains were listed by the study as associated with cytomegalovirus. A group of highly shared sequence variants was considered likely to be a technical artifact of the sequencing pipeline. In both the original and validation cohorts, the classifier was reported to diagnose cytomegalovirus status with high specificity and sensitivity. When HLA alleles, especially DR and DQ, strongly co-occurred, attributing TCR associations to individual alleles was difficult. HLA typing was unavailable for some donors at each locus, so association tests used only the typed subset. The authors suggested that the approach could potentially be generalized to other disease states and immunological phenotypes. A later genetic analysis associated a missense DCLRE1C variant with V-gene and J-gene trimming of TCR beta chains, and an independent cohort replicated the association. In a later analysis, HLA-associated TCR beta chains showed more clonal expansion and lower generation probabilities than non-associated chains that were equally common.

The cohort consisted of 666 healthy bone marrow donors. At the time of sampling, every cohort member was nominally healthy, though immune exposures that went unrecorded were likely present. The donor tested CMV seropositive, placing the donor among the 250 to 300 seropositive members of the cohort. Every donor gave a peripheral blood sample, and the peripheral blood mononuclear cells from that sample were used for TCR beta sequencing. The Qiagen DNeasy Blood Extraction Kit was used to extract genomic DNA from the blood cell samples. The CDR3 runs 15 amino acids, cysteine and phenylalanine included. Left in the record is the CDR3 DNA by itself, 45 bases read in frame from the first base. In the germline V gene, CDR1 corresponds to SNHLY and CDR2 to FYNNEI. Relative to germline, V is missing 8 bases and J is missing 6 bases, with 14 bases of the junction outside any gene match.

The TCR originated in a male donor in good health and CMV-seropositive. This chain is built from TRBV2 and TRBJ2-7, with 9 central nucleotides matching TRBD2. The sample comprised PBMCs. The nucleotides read TGTGCCAGCCAAGCAGAGAGGACTAGCGTGGGCGAGCAGTACTTC. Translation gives CASQAERTSVGEQYF.